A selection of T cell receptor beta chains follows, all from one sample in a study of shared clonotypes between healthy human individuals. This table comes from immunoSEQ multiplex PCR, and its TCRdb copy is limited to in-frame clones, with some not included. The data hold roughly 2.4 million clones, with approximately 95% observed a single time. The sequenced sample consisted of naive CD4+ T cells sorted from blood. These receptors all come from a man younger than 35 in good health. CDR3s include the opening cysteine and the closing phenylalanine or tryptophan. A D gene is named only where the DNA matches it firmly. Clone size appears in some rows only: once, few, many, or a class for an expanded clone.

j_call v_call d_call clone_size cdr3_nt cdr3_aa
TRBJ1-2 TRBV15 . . TGTGCCACCAGCAGAGACCCACAGAGCGGCTACACCTTC CATSRDPQSGYTF
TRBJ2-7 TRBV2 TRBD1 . TGTGCCAGCAAGACAGGGGCCTCCTACGAGCAGTACTTC CASKTGASYEQYF
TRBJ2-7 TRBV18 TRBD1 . TGTGCCAGCTCACCAACAGGGGACTACGAGCAGTACTTC CASSPTGDYEQYF
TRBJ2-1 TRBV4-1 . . TGCGCCAGTCCGACCCGGGCGTGGGAGCAGTTCTTC CASPTRAWEQFF
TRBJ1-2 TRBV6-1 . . TGTGCCAGCAGTGACAGGGATAACTATGGCTACACCTTC CASSDRDNYGYTF
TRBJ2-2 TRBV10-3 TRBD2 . TGTGCCATCGGGGGGGTCTCCGGGGAGCTGTTTTTT CAIGGVSGELFF
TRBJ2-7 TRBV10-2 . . TGCGCCAGCAGTGACCCGCCCTCAGCAACCTACGAGCAGTACTTC CASSDPPSATYEQYF
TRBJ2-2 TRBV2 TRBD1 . TGTGCCAGCAGCCAACAGGGGGCTATTAACACCGGGGAGCTGTTTTTT CASSQQGAINTGELFF
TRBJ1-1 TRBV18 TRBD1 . TGTGCCAGCTCACCTGGGGTCGGGACAGCGAACACTGAAGCTTTCTTT CASSPGVGTANTEAFF
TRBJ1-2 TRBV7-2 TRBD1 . TGTGCCAGCAGCTTAACAGGGGCGGACTATGGCTACACCTTC CASSLTGADYGYTF
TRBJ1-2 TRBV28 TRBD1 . TGTGCCAGCAGCCCAGGGACAGGGAAATGGGACGGCTACACCTTC CASSPGTGKWDGYTF
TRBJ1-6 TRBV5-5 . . TGTGCCAGCAGCTTACAGGGATATAATTCACCCCTCCACTTT CASSLQGYNSPLHF
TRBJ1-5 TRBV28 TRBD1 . TGTGCCAGCAGTTTACCTACAGGGGGCGGACAGCCCCAGCATTTT CASSLPTGGGQPQHF
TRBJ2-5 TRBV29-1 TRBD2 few TGCAGCGTCTCAACTAGCGGGAGTCGGGAGACCCAGTACTTC CSVSTSGSRETQYF
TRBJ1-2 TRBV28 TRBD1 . TGTGCCAGCAGAACGACAGGGTGGGACTATGGCTACACCTTC CASRTTGWDYGYTF
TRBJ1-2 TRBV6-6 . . TGTGCCAGCAGTTACTCGAGAGGGGAGTATGGCTACACCTTC CASSYSRGEYGYTF
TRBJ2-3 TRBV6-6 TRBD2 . TGTGCCAGCAGCCACGGGAGGGGCACAGATACGCAGTATTTT CASSHGRGTDTQYF
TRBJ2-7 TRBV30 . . TGTGCCTGGAGAGGTTTTAACAGAACCTACGAGCAGTACTTC CAWRGFNRTYEQYF
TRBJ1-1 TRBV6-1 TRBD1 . TGTGCCAGCAGTGCCCCCGTGAACAGGGGAACTGAAGCTTTCTTT CASSAPVNRGTEAFF
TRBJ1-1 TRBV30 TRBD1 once TGTGCCTGGAGGTCTGGGACAGTGATGAACACTGAAGCTTTCTTT CAWRSGTVMNTEAFF
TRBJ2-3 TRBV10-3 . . TGTGCCATCAGTGTGACGAGCGGATCTAGCACAGATACGCAGTATTTT CAISVTSGSSTDTQYF
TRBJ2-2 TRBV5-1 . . TGCGCCAGCAGCCCGGTGGCGGACACCGGGGAGCTGTTTTTT CASSPVADTGELFF